This T cell receptor (beta chain) is from a study of blood T cells in healthy people across ages. The CDR3 extends over 12 amino acids. Looked up from germline, CDR1 is LGHNT and CDR2 is FRNRAP. Sample-barcoded 5' priming and a J-beta primer mix drove a second PCR of roughly 6 to 12 cycles. TCRdb redid the calling of the 5' RACE reads with MiXCR, one entry per CDR3 protein. The sample shows hundreds of thousands of distinct CDR3 sequences, under 30% of them seen only once. The sample also formed part of further work on T cells of mothers and their children. From that second work: Sequencing revealed no T cell clones that were persistent and microchimeric.

The TCR comes from a boy younger than 18 in good health. The sample comprised blood. The chain joins TRBV12-5 to TRBJ2-5; the D is unclear. With the DNA end fitting TRBJ2-7 better, the J assignment may be wrong. The CDR3 region is CASGLRMGEQYF. The CDR3 coding sequence is TGTGCTAGTGGTTTGCGTATGGGCGAGCAGTACTTC.